The 23 T cell receptor beta chains below were found in one sample sequenced in a study of T cell repertoires in cytomegalovirus infection. No cognate antigen is known for these TCRs. TCRdb ran MiXCR on the reads and lists one entry per CDR3 protein. The profile shows 650,000 to 900,000 distinct CDR3 sequences, approximately 32% of them singletons. The sample consisted of cultured CD8+ T cells from PBMCs, taken from culture after CMV antigen stimulation. The receptors shown here come from a human donor in good health (CMV status not recorded). Some clones in this sample may be carry-over from other donors' samples.

This chain links TRBV27 with TRBJ2-1, with 9 bases lining up with TRBD2. The junction had 6 bases not matched to a gene; V was cut back by 4 bases and J by 5 bases. The CDR3 loop spans 15 amino acids. The germline V gene encodes CDR1 MNHEY and CDR2 SMNVEV (reference sequence). The CDR3 loop reads CASSSPSGVNNEQFF. The CDR3 DNA reads TGTGCCAGCAGTTCCCCTAGCGGGGTAAACAATGAGCAGTTCTTC.

This clonotype was counted a few times. V is TRBV6-6 and J is TRBJ1-6; D uncertain. The CDR3 contains 13 residues. V gave up 4 bases and J gave up 10 bases, with 11 bases separating them. Germline V gene sequence: CDR1 MNHNY, CDR2 SVGAGI (reference sequence). The CDR3 DNA sequence: TGTGCCAGCAGTTTTGGGATAGGCTCACCCCTCCACTTT. Amino acid sequence: CASSFGIGSPLHF.

This sequence joins TRBV4-2 and TRBJ2-1, with TRBD1 as a possible D gene (7 bases). This CDR3 has 17 residues. V was trimmed by 4 bases and J by 4 bases, leaving 20 bases between them. Germline V lookup: CDR1 LGHNA, CDR2 YNFKEQ. The CDR3 coding sequence is TGTGCCAGCAGCCCAGGGGGGATGTGGCAGTTTTACAATGAGCAGTTCTTC. This sequence encodes CASSPGGMWQFYNEQFF.

This clonotype was seen many times. The chain is built from TRBV7-8 and TRBJ1-2; unclear D gene. V gave up 5 bases and J gave up 5 bases, with 18 bases separating them. The CDR3 has 15 amino acids. Germline V CDR1 and CDR2: SGHVS, FQNEAQ. As DNA, the CDR3 is TGTGCCAGCAGCGACGGGTGGACCGCGGGGTATGGCTACACCTTC. Its translation: CASSDGWTAGYGYTF.

This CDR3 reads CSARGRTNYGYTF. The CDR3 nucleotides read TGCAGTGCTAGAGGGAGGACTAACTATGGCTACACCTTC. This sequence joins TRBV20-1 and TRBJ1-2; D is unresolved. Between the trimmed V and J ends, which lost 1 base and 0 bases, there was a span of 6 bases. The CDR3 has 13 residues. Germline V lookup: CDR1 DFQATT, CDR2 SNEGSKA (reference sequence).

This clonotype came up many times. J is TRBJ1-1 and V is TRBV7-9; 10 bases line up with TRBD1. The germline CDR1 and CDR2 sequences are SEHNR and FQNEAQ (reference sequence). CDR3 length: 15 amino acids. V dropped 5 bases and J dropped 1; count of bases not matched to a gene: 4. The CDR3 DNA is TGTGCCAGCAGCGCCGACAGGGGGCCGAACACTGAAGCTTTCTTT. It encodes CASSADRGPNTEAFF.

Turning to this clonotype: The CDR3 end shows no conserved phenylalanine or tryptophan, and so a read error is likely. V usage is TRBV18 and J usage is TRBJ2-7; no reliable D call. Trimming left V 3 bases short and J 7 bases short, with 16 bases between. CDR3 size: 14 residues. Germline lookup yields CDR1 KGHSH and CDR2 LQKENI. CDR3 sequence reads: CASSPTRTSSEQYA. CDR3 DNA: TGTGCCAGCTCACCGACCCGGACGAGTAGTGAGCAGTACGCC.

This sequence joins TRBV6-5 and TRBJ2-3, with 8 bases lining up with TRBD2. CDR3 length: 18 residues. Per the germline V gene, CDR1 is MNHEY and CDR2 is SVGAGI. The V segment lost 0 bases and the J segment 0 bases; nucleotides outside the gene matches: 8. The DNA of the CDR3 is TGTGCCAGCAGTTACTCGATCGGAGCGGGGGCCAGCACAGATACGCAGTATTTT. As protein: CASSYSIGAGASTDTQYF.

The chain employs TRBV7-6 and TRBJ2-7, with 10 positions matching TRBD1. The CDR3 is 16 amino acids. Germline V gene sequence: CDR1 SGHVS, CDR2 FNYEAQ. V shed 5 bases, J shed 1 base, and the junction held 8 bases outside the gene matches. The CDR3 region is CASSGGTGDSSYEQYF. CDR3 sequence (DNA): TGTGCCAGCAGCGGCGGGACAGGGGACTCATCCTACGAGCAGTACTTC.

This clonotype was counted a few times. The CDR3 coding sequence is TGCAGTGCTAGAGGGCAGGGACCCGGGGAGCTGTTTTTT. Its protein is CSARGQGPGELFF. The V gene is TRBV20-1, the J gene TRBJ2-2; the D call may be TRBD1 or TRBD2 (5 bases each). The germline CDR1 and CDR2 sequences are DFQATT and SNEGSKA (reference sequence). V lost 1 base and J 6 bases, leaving 9 bases between the germline ends. The CDR3 is made up of 13 amino acids.

The V gene is TRBV4-1, the J gene TRBJ1-5; a weak D match, TRBD1 (5 bases). Per germline, CDR1 MGHRA and CDR2 YSYEKL. The CDR3 covers 19 residues. Trimming shortened V by 0 bases and J by 2 bases, and 20 bases separated the two germline ends. CDR3 region: CASSQDIPTNRFGNQPQHF. The CDR3 DNA reads as TGCGCCAGCAGCCAAGACATTCCCACAAACAGGTTCGGCAATCAGCCCCAGCATTTT.

V usage is TRBV7-8 and J usage is TRBJ1-1; the match to TRBD1 covers 8 bases. The CDR3 has 15 residues. Germline V gene data show CDR1 as SGHVS and CDR2 as FQNEAQ. V was pared by 1 base and J by 5 bases, with 6 bases of the junction left unmatched. The CDR3 loop is CASSLGTGKFTEAFF. The CDR3, as DNA: TGTGCCAGCAGCTTAGGGACAGGGAAATTTACTGAAGCTTTCTTT.

There are a few counts of this clonotype. The V and J genes are TRBV19 and TRBJ1-2, with D maybe TRBD1 (6 bases). CDR3 length equals 13 residues. Germline CDR1 reads LNHDA; CDR2 reads SQIVND (reference sequence). Trimming took 9 bases from V and 5 from J, leaving 16 bases between them. DNA for the CDR3: TGTGCCAGAAGAAATGGAGGGGGATATGGCTACACCTTC. It specifies CARRNGGGYGYTF.

The chain combines TRBV3-1 with TRBJ2-2, with TRBD2 identical over 11 bases. V dropped 4 bases and J dropped 5; count of bases not matched to a gene: 3. The length of the CDR3 is 15 residues. Per germline, CDR1 LGHDT and CDR2 YNNKEL (reference sequence). This chain's CDR3 is CASSPRLAGTGELFF. Written as DNA, the CDR3 is TGTGCCAGCAGCCCGAGACTAGCGGGGACCGGGGAGCTGTTTTTT.

The rearrangement joins TRBV29-1 to TRBJ1-2; no firm D call. This CDR3 contains 11 residues. From germline, CDR1 is SQVTM and CDR2 ANQGSEA. CDR3 sequence (DNA): TGCAGTTTCCCGATCGGTGGTGGCTACACCTTC. This codes for CSFPIGGGYTF.

This clonotype was counted only a few times. The genes are TRBV6-4 and TRBJ1-3; D call uncertain. V lost 2 bases and J lost 3, with 11 bases in between. Germline V gene data show CDR1 as MRHNA and CDR2 as SNTAGT. This CDR3 is built from 15 residues. The CDR3 DNA is TGTGCCAGCAGTGACCCCGGGCAAGGTGGAAACACCATATATTTT. Translation: CASSDPGQGGNTIYF.

The V call is TRBV7-8, the J call TRBJ1-3; no clear D. CDR3 length equals 13 residues. Trimming removed 0 bases at V and 4 bases at J, with 4 bases between. Germline V gene sequence: CDR1 SGHVS, CDR2 FQNEAQ. DNA of the CDR3: TGTGCCAGCAGCTTAGCACAGGGAAACACCATATATTTT. This codes for CASSLAQGNTIYF.

V and J are TRBV15 and TRBJ2-7, with 7 bases lining up with TRBD1. The germline CDR1 and CDR2 sequences are LNHNV and YYDKDF (reference sequence). The CDR3 is 15 residues long. With 6 bases clipped from V and 2 bases from J, the junction kept 10 bases outside the gene matches. CDR3 nucleotide sequence: TGTGCCACCAGTTATCCTCGGGACAGAACCTACGAGCAGTACTTC. This translates into CATSYPRDRTYEQYF.

V is TRBV27 and J is TRBJ2-3; TRBD2 matches at 7 bases. The V gene end was trimmed by 1 base and the J gene end by 2 bases; junction bases not matched to a gene: 6. The CDR3 sequence is 16 residues long. Germline V lookup: CDR1 MNHEY, CDR2 SMNVEV (reference sequence). CDR3 protein: CASSLWASGTTDTQYF. The CDR3 DNA sequence: TGTGCCAGCAGTTTATGGGCTAGCGGAACCACAGATACGCAGTATTTT.

V usage is TRBV7-9 and J usage is TRBJ2-7, with unresolved D. In germline, CDR1 is SEHNR, CDR2 FQNEAQ (reference sequence). The CDR3 extends over 11 amino acids. The ends were cut back, 7 bases at V and 8 bases at J, with 12 bases in the middle. The CDR3 loop is CASIRDYQQYF. CDR3 nucleotide sequence: TGTGCCAGCATCAGAGATTATCAGCAGTACTTC.

This clonotype occurred many times. V is TRBV27 and J is TRBJ2-3; D is undetermined. This CDR3 is built from 12 residues. Trimming left V 6 bases short and J 4 bases short, with 8 bases between. Germline-derived CDR1 and CDR2 are MNHEY and SMNVEV (reference sequence). CDR3 loop: CASSPDPDTQYF. CDR3 in DNA: TGTGCCAGCAGCCCAGACCCAGATACGCAGTATTTT.

This clonotype has a handful of counts. The CDR3 DNA follows: TGTGCCAGCAGTTATCGGGGTTTCAATCAGCCCCAGCATTTT. Protein product: CASSYRGFNQPQHF. The rearrangement links TRBV6-8 to TRBJ1-5; unclear D gene. Germline CDR1 reads MNHGY; CDR2 reads SAAAGT. The V end was cut by 3 bases, the J end by 3 bases, with 9 bases between. The CDR3 covers 14 residues.

This clonotype was observed a few times. V gene TRBV19 combines with J gene TRBJ2-3; no reliable D call. The CDR3 sequence is 15 residues long. V was cut by 3 bases and J by 0 bases, with 10 bases left in between. Germline assignment: CDR1 LNHDA and CDR2 SQIVND (reference sequence). CDR3 region: CASSILGYSTDTQYF. DNA of the CDR3: TGTGCCAGTAGTATTCTGGGATATAGCACAGATACGCAGTATTTT. The complete variable domain, with remaining parts taken from reference TRBV19 and TRBJ2-3, reads DGGITQSPKYLFRKEGQNVTLSCEQNLNHDAMYWYRQDPGQGLRLIYYSQIVNDFQKGDIAEGYSVSREKKESFPLTVTSAQKNPTAFYLCASSILGYSTDTQYFGPGTRLTVL.